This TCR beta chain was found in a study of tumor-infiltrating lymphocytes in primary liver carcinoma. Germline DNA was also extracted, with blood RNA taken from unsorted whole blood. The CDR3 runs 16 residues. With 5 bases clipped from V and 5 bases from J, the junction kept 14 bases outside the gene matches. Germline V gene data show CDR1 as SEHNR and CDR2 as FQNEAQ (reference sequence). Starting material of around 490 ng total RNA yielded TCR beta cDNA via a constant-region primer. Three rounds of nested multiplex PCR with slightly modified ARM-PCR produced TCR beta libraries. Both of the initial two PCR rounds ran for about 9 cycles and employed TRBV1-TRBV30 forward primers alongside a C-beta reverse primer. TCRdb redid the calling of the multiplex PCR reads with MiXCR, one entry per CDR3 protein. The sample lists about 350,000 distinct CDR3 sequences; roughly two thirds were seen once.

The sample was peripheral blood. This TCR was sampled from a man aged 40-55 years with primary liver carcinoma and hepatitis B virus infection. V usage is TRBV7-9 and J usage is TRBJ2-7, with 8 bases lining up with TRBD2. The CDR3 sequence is CASSPPFAGGFNEQYF. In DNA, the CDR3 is TGTGCCAGCAGCCCCCCCTTTGCGGGAGGATTTAACGAGCAGTACTTC.